The present T cell receptor (beta chain) was sequenced within a study of tumor and adjacent non-tumor tissue in lung cancer (dated by TCRdb to 2017 to 2018). Background on the whole study: By cancer type, the cohort comprised eleven to twelve adenocarcinoma patients, a couple of squamous cell carcinoma patients and 1 small cell lung cancer patient. The study compared bulk TCRbeta repertoires from lung tumor tissue and matched distant non-tumor lung tissue of roughly 14 lung cancer patients. Ages among the 15 or so patients ranged from roughly 31 to 76 years, there were about ten men and 5 women, and disease was at TNM stage I to III. Sequencing generated a total of roughly 130 million productive TCRbeta reads, averaging roughly 4.3 million reads per sample. TCRbeta CDR3 sequencing was performed on under 35 paired specimens, with one tumor sample and one normal lung sample collected per patient. The paper as a whole reports these results and caveats: The top 100 clones made up a significantly larger cumulative share of the repertoire in normal lung than in tumor tissue. TCR diversity was significantly higher in younger patients, and higher tumor TCR diversity was associated with shorter overall and disease-free survival. Peripheral blood was not sequenced, so blood TCRbeta repertoires were not examined in the lung cancer patients of the study. The methods do not name the sequencing platform or mention unique molecular identifiers. With only around 15 patients in the cohort, the authors noted that larger samples and more detailed clinical data are needed. Tumor tissue showed significantly higher TCR diversity (inverse Simpson) than normal lung tissue, at around 450 vs 150 (P = 0.0075, Mann-Whitney U test).

Bulk unsorted tissue served as the source for RNA extraction, and RNA quality was assessed using a NanoDrop ND-1000 and an Agilent 2100. All donors had newly diagnosed lung cancer, had not received prior chemotherapy, and were admitted for thoracic surgery in China between August and November 2014. Anyone who had undergone radiotherapy or chemotherapy before, or who had another cancer at the same time, was left out of the study. Pieces of surgical tissue measuring roughly 1-2.2 cm3 were kept in RNAlater solution and held at -80 degrees C until needed. V is shortened by 1 base, J by 4 bases, and the region joining them spans 5 bases. Including the terminal cysteine and phenylalanine, the CDR3 comprises 12 residues. Just the 36-base CDR3 DNA is kept, in frame starting at base 1. CDR1 and CDR2 were assigned from the germline V gene as SGHAT and FQNNGV. Library method: multiplex PCR. Sequencing instrument: Illumina HiSeq 2500. TCRbeta libraries were built by three rounds of nested PCR using primers (Table S4), following protocols modified from ARM-PCR. Before sequencing, PCR products in the 200-500 bp range were cut out of the gel and cleaned up using the QIAquick gel extraction kit. The paper's processing steps were these. Reads were cleaned with Trimmomatic, merged with FLASH into complete CDR3 sequences, and assigned to V(D)J germline segments with MiTCR. Clonal diversity was computed as the inverse Simpson's index with VDJtools. In-frame sequences without a premature stop codon were defined as productive reads. TCRdb itself trimmed the public reads at Q25 with fastp, ran MiXCR and retained productive beta chains. Rows merge per CDR3 protein into single entries with the most common DNA and genes. The V and J calls and clone size are TCRdb's, not the authors'. Within this sample are about 93,000 distinct CDR3 sequences, with roughly 70% of them counted one time only. The top ten clonotypes cover about 18% of the sample.

On this clonotype itself: What this receptor recognizes is not known. The input lacks base qualities; no much larger clone sits a single base away.

Sequencing was carried out using lung tumor tissue. This clonotype originated in a man aged 60-69 years with non-small cell lung cancer. Recombination linked TRBV11-2 to TRBJ2-7, with no reliable assignment of the D segment. The DNA sequence is given as TGTGCCAGCAGCTTAGGTATTTACGAGCAGTACTTC. Its coded protein is CASSLGIYEQYF.